One sample yielded the 27 T cell receptor beta chains listed below, sequenced in a study of Graves' ophthalmopathy and Graves' hyperthyroidism. The authors amplified TCR beta CDR3 regions from RNA transcripts. HTBI-primed RT-PCR formed the first round, and a multiplex PCR formed the second. TCRdb re-analysed the multiplex PCR reads in MiXCR, keeping a single row per CDR3 protein. The profile shows hundreds of thousands of distinct CDR3 sequences, roughly 21% of them singletons. The sequencing input was peripheral blood. All receptors come from a woman aged 18-29 years with stable Graves' hyperthyroidism.

The gene calls are TRBV6-1 and TRBJ1-5; no reliable D call. The CDR3 contains 13 residues. From germline, CDR1 is MNHNS and CDR2 SASEGT. V was pared by 6 bases and J by 9 bases, with 15 bases between. Written as DNA, the CDR3 is TGTGCCAGCAGCCCGGGAAATGGAGGGCCCCAGCATTTT. Translation gives CASSPGNGGPQHF.

Ten or more counts support this clonotype. The J gene is TRBJ2-7, the V gene TRBV11-2, with TRBD2 identical over 7 bases. The V and J ends lost 5 bases and 2 bases, in that order; junction bases with no gene match: 9. This CDR3 is 15 amino acids long. The germline CDR1 and CDR2 sequences are SGHAT and FQNNGV. This CDR3 reads CASSLRAGWAYEQYF. CDR3 DNA: TGTGCCAGCAGCCTCCGAGCGGGATGGGCCTACGAGCAGTACTTC. Supplemented by reference TRBV11-2 and TRBJ2-7, the full variable domain reads EAGVAQSPRYKIIEKRQSVAFWCNPISGHATLYWYQQILGQGPKLLIQFQNNGVVDDSQLPKDRFSAERLKGVDSTLKIQPAKLEDSAVYLCASSLRAGWAYEQYFGPGTRLTVT.

This clonotype was recorded a few times. A read error is possible here, since a much larger clone lies one base away. The chain recombines TRBV4-1 with TRBJ1-1; unclear D gene. The germline V gene has CDR1 MGHRA and CDR2 YSYEKL. The CDR3 is made up of 13 amino acids. Trimming shortened V by 1 base and J by 0 bases, and 3 bases separated the two germline ends. CDR3 sequence reads: CASSQVVNTEAFF. CDR3 nucleotides: TGCGCCAGCAGCCAAGTGGTGAACACTGAAGCTTTCTTT.

This clonotype was recorded at least ten times. The V and J genes are TRBV28 and TRBJ1-5; D is ambiguous. The CDR3 has 18 residues. The ends were cut back, 2 bases at V and 0 bases at J, with 17 bases in the middle. CDR1 is MDHEN, CDR2 SYDVKM, per germline. The CDR3 sequence is CASSLGAARTISNQPQHF. CDR3 bases: TGTGCCAGCAGTTTAGGCGCGGCTCGGACGATTAGCAATCAGCCCCAGCATTTT.

This clonotype has ten or more counts. CDR3 sequence (DNA): TGCGCCAGCAGCCAAGGGACAGGGTTCGCGGCCGGGGAGCTGTTTTTT. Protein product: CASSQGTGFAAGELFF. V usage is TRBV4-1 and J usage is TRBJ2-2, with TRBD1 matching over 8 bases. The CDR3 runs 16 residues. From germline, CDR1 is MGHRA and CDR2 YSYEKL. J lost 6 bases, V lost 1 base, and 7 bases had no gene match.

This clonotype was recorded many times. The chain is built from TRBV7-2 and TRBJ1-2; TRBD1 matches 11 bases. The CDR3 is 15 residues long. Per the germline V gene, CDR1 is SGHTA and CDR2 is FQGNSA. The junction had 9 bases not matched to a gene; V was cut back by 4 bases and J by 8 bases. DNA for the CDR3: TGTGCCAGCAGCTGGACGTGGACAGGGGGCGGAGGCTACACCTTC. Its translation: CASSWTWTGGGGYTF. Together with reference TRBV7-2 and TRBJ1-2, the CDR3 gives the full variable domain: GAGVSQSPSNKVTEKGKDVELRCDPISGHTALYWYRQSLGQGLEFLIYFQGNSAPDKSGLPSDRFSAERTGGSVSTLTIQRTQQEDSAVYLCASSWTWTGGGGYTFGSGTRLTVV.

The CDR3 here is CASSLDRGDYEQYF. The CDR3 bases are TGTGCCAGCAGCTTGGACAGGGGGGATTACGAGCAGTACTTC. The rearrangement links TRBV7-3 to TRBJ2-7; 10 nucleotides align to TRBD1. The CDR3 sequence is 14 residues long. Losses at the gene ends were 3 bases for V and 4 bases for J; bases not matched to a gene: 3. Per germline, CDR1 SGHTA and CDR2 FQGTGA.

Many counts were recorded for this clonotype. This chain uses TRBV6-5 with TRBJ1-1, with D unclear. Looked up from germline, CDR1 is MNHEY and CDR2 is SVGAGI. The V end lost 7 bases, the J end lost 3 bases, and 12 bases lay between the germline ends. There are 13 residues in the CDR3. CDR3 sequence reads: CASKAARYTEAFF. As DNA, the CDR3 is TGTGCCAGCAAGGCCGCTCGGTACACTGAAGCTTTCTTT.

This clonotype was observed many times. This chain joins TRBV6-1 and TRBJ1-5; D not certain. The V gene's germline CDR1 is MNHNS and CDR2 SASEGT. V was trimmed by 4 bases and J by 0 bases, leaving 4 bases between them. The CDR3 loop spans 13 amino acids. As DNA, the CDR3 is TGTGCCAGCAGTGTGTATAGCAATCAGCCCCAGCATTTT. It codes for CASSVYSNQPQHF.

This clonotype was picked up many times. The V call is TRBV7-8, the J call TRBJ2-5; D remains unclear. The CDR3 extends over 17 amino acids. Looked up from germline, CDR1 is SGHVS and CDR2 is FQNEAQ. Trimming removed 5 bases from V and 4 bases from J, with 23 bases in between. The CDR3 sequence is CASSLIGWIRKGETQYF. In nucleotides, the CDR3 is TGTGCCAGCAGCCTCATTGGATGGATCCGGAAAGGAGAGACCCAGTACTTC.

The sample holds many counts of this clonotype. V gene TRBV13 combines with J gene TRBJ2-5, with no clear D. Trimming left V 1 base short and J 5 bases short, with 8 bases between. The CDR3 spans 13 residues. The germline CDR1 and CDR2 sequences are PRHDT and FYEKMQ (reference sequence). The CDR3 region has the DNA TGTGCCAGCAGCTTAGCCAGTATGGAGACCCAGTACTTC. As protein: CASSLASMETQYF.

Many counts were recorded for this clonotype. This chain connects TRBV5-1 to TRBJ2-4; 9 nucleotides line up with TRBD2. Germline V gives CDR1 SGHRS, CDR2 YFSETQ. The CDR3 consists of 15 residues. V dropped 4 bases and J dropped 5; count of bases not matched to a gene: 7. In DNA form, the CDR3 reads TGCGCCAGCAGCCGTAGCGGGAGTGATGAAAACATTCAGTACTTC. This encodes CASSRSGSDENIQYF.

This clonotype was seen ten or more times. This CDR3 reads CATSRDQVGDTEAFF. The CDR3 bases are TGTGCCACCAGCAGAGATCAGGTGGGGGACACTGAAGCTTTCTTT. The V and J genes are TRBV15 and TRBJ1-1; perhaps TRBD1 as D (5 bases). The CDR3 has 15 amino acids. Germline CDR1 reads LNHNV; CDR2 reads YYDKDF (reference sequence). Trimming removed 0 bases from V and 3 bases from J, with 11 bases in between.

This clonotype occurred many times. V gene TRBV20-1 combines with J gene TRBJ2-5; perhaps TRBD1 as D (6 bases). CDR3 length: 15 residues. The germline V gene encodes CDR1 DFQATT and CDR2 SNEGSKA (reference sequence). V was clipped by 5 bases and J by 2 bases, with 18 bases between them. As DNA, the CDR3 is TGCAGTGCTCAATCACTAGTGGGGGCACAAGAGACCCAGTACTTC. Its protein is CSAQSLVGAQETQYF.

This clonotype appeared many times. The chain links TRBV5-1 to TRBJ2-7; perhaps TRBD2 as D (5 bases). V lost 0 bases, J lost 4 bases, and 11 bases lay in between. CDR1 is SGHRS, CDR2 YFSETQ, per germline. The CDR3 contains 14 residues. CDR3 sequence: CASSLVSGQYEQYF. Written as DNA, the CDR3 is TGCGCCAGCAGCTTGGTCAGCGGCCAATACGAGCAGTACTTC. Full variable domain (remainder filled in from reference TRBV5-1 and TRBJ2-7): KAGVTQTPRYLIKTRGQQVTLSCSPISGHRSVSWYQQTPGQGLQFLFEYFSETQRNKGNFPGRFSGRQFSNSRSEMNVSTLELGDSALYLCASSLVSGQYEQYFGPGTRLTVT.

This clonotype has a handful of counts. The chain is built from TRBV19 and TRBJ2-4; 11 bases align to TRBD2. Germline values: CDR1 LNHDA, CDR2 SQIVND (reference sequence). There are 18 residues in the CDR3. The V and J ends lost 3 bases and 0 bases, in that order; junction bases with no gene match: 7. Here the CDR3 reads CASSMSLAGGIAKNIQYF. The CDR3 nucleotides are TGTGCCAGTAGTATGAGCCTAGCGGGGGGTATAGCCAAAAACATTCAGTACTTC.

In this sample, this clonotype turned up many times. The chain uses TRBV11-2 and TRBJ1-6; no clear D gene. V lost 6 bases, J lost 9 bases, and 15 bases lay in between. This CDR3 has 14 amino acids. CDR1 is SGHAT and CDR2 is FQNNGV in the germline V gene. CDR3 nucleotides: TGTGCCAGCAGTCTACATCTGGTCTCTTCACCCCTCCACTTT. This sequence encodes CASSLHLVSSPLHF. Full variable domain (rest looked up from reference TRBV11-2 and TRBJ1-6): EAGVAQSPRYKIIEKRQSVAFWCNPISGHATLYWYQQILGQGPKLLIQFQNNGVVDDSQLPKDRFSAERLKGVDSTLKIQPAKLEDSAVYLCASSLHLVSSPLHFGNGTRLTVT.

This clonotype was picked up a small number of times. V is TRBV6-2 or TRBV6-3 and J is TRBJ2-7; D not certain. Germline-derived CDR1 and CDR2 are MNHEY and SVGEGT. CDR3 length: 17 amino acids. V was shortened by 6 bases and J by 1 base, with 22 bases between the two germline ends. The CDR3 region has the DNA TGTGCCAGCAGCCCCACCAATGACCACCCCCGATCCTACGAGCAGTACTTC. The encoded protein is CASSPTNDHPRSYEQYF.

This clonotype appeared many times. J is TRBJ2-7 and V is TRBV4-2; possible D gene TRBD2, 5 bases. V was clipped by 4 bases and J by 4 bases, with 23 bases between them. The germline CDR1 and CDR2 sequences are LGHNA and YNFKEQ. The CDR3 extends over 17 amino acids. The CDR3 DNA reads TGTGCCAGCAGCCTACCTCTCAGAGGGAAGGGAGTTTACGAGCAGTACTTC. Protein sequence: CASSLPLRGKGVYEQYF.

This clonotype was detected many times. The chain uses TRBV6-4 and TRBJ1-1; perhaps TRBD1 as D (5 bases). CDR3 length: 14 amino acids. Trimming took 5 bases from V and 7 from J, leaving 17 bases between them. Germline-derived CDR1 and CDR2 are MRHNA and SNTAGT. The CDR3 bases are TGTGCCAGCAGTATCGCTGGGGCGGGTGGTGAAGCTTTCTTT. Translated: CASSIAGAGGEAFF.

This clonotype was seen repeatedly, ten times or more. The chain couples TRBV6-2 or TRBV6-3 to TRBJ2-6; 9 bases fit TRBD2. Per the germline V gene, CDR1 is MNHEY and CDR2 is SVGEGT. V shed 6 bases and J 0 bases; nucleotides not matched to a gene: 3. This CDR3 is built from 16 residues. The CDR3 loop is CASRSAGGSGANVLTF. CDR3 nucleotides: TGTGCCAGCAGATCAGCGGGGGGCTCTGGGGCCAACGTCCTGACTTTC.

The rearrangement joins TRBV30 to TRBJ1-2, with no clear D. V lost 5 bases and J 0 bases, leaving 7 bases between the germline ends. Per the germline V gene, CDR1 is GTSNPN and CDR2 is SVGIG (reference sequence). This CDR3 region has 12 residues. CDR3 bases: TGTGCCTGGGAGTTAGCTAACTATGGCTACACCTTC. This translates into CAWELANYGYTF.

This clonotype was observed many times. This sequence joins TRBV12-3 or TRBV12-4 and TRBJ1-5; D uncertain. This CDR3 is built from 15 residues. Trimming left V 2 bases short and J 1 base short, with 9 bases between. The CDR3 DNA reads TGTGCCAGCAGTTTAACCGGGAACAGCAATCAGCCCCAGCATTTT. Protein product: CASSLTGNSNQPQHF.

The gene calls are TRBV30 and TRBJ2-7; perhaps TRBD2 as D (6 bases). The CDR3 has 13 residues. Germline values: CDR1 GTSNPN, CDR2 SVGIG (reference sequence). The V and J ends lost 7 bases and 3 bases respectively, with 16 bases between them. Written as DNA, the CDR3 is TGTGCCTTAGAACGGACGGGGGACTACGAGCAGTACTTC. Translation: CALERTGDYEQYF.

The J gene is TRBJ1-2, the V gene TRBV12-3 or TRBV12-4; D possibly corresponds to TRBD1 (5 bases). V gave up 6 bases and J gave up 0 bases, with 14 bases separating them. CDR3 length: 15 residues. The CDR3 loop is CASSHLGGANYGYTF. For the CDR3, the DNA is TGTGCCAGCAGCCATCTGGGAGGGGCTAACTATGGCTACACCTTC.

This clonotype appeared many times. The rearrangement joins TRBV6-5 to TRBJ2-7, with D perhaps matching TRBD2 (6 bases). The CDR3 has 14 amino acids. V shed 8 bases and J shed 4 bases, with 18 bases lying between them. CDR1 and CDR2 (germline): MNHEY, SVGAGI. The chain's CDR3 is CASLRGEAFYEQYF. CDR3 sequence (DNA): TGTGCCAGCCTCCGAGGGGAGGCTTTTTACGAGCAGTACTTC.

This clonotype has at least ten counts. This chain uses TRBV6-2 or TRBV6-3 with TRBJ2-5; D might be TRBD1 or TRBD2, each matching 5 bases. CDR3 size: 13 residues. The V gene's germline CDR1 is MNHEY and CDR2 SVGEGT. Trimming cost V 2 bases and J 5 bases, with 9 bases left between them. The CDR3 DNA reads as TGTGCCAGCAGTTACGGGACCGGGGAGACCCAGTACTTC. It translates to CASSYGTGETQYF.